The 22 T cell receptor beta chains below were found in one sample sequenced in a study of blood T cell repertoires in COVID-19. The repertoire was sequenced with immunoSEQ multiplex PCR; TCRdb's copy has only in-frame clones and lacks some. The sample consists of roughly 110,000 clones, about 89% of them appearing once. The specimen was peripheral blood. The receptors derive from a man aged 35-49 years with acute or convalescent COVID-19.

The CDR3 nucleotides are TGTGCCAGCAGGAGCTCCTACGAGCAGTACTTC. Its translation: CASRSSYEQYF. The chain couples TRBV2 to TRBJ2-7, with D unclear. Trimming removed 6 bases from V and 0 bases from J, with 3 bases in between. The CDR3 has 11 residues. Per germline, CDR1 SNHLY and CDR2 FYNNEI.

This sequence joins TRBV15 and TRBJ2-7, with D possibly TRBD2 on 5 matching bases. V gave up 4 bases and J gave up 1 base, with 11 bases separating them. The length of the CDR3 is 14 residues. Germline-derived CDR1 and CDR2 are LNHNV and YYDKDF (reference sequence). The CDR3 is CATSIVARSYEQYF. The CDR3 coding sequence is TGTGCCACCAGCATAGTAGCGCGTTCCTACGAGCAGTACTTC.

The chain uses TRBV5-1 and TRBJ1-1, with TRBD1 identical over 7 bases. Germline loops: CDR1 SGHRS, CDR2 YFSETQ. The CDR3 is 12 residues long. J lost 10 bases, V lost 4 bases, and 7 bases had no gene match. CDR3 loop: CASSTGNRGAFF. CDR3 coding DNA: TGCGCCAGCAGCACGGGGAACAGGGGAGCTTTCTTT. Full variable domain (rest looked up from reference TRBV5-1 and TRBJ1-1): KAGVTQTPRYLIKTRGQQVTLSCSPISGHRSVSWYQQTPGQGLQFLFEYFSETQRNKGNFPGRFSGRQFSNSRSEMNVSTLELGDSALYLCASSTGNRGAFFGQGTRLTVV.

This clone came up many times. V gene TRBV7-2 combines with J gene TRBJ2-1; D may be TRBD2 (7 bases). The germline V gene encodes CDR1 SGHTA and CDR2 FQGNSA. V gave up 1 base and J gave up 6 bases, with 16 bases separating them. The CDR3 has 16 amino acids. The CDR3 protein is CASSLGGGRRGNEQFF. The CDR3 DNA is TGTGCCAGCAGCTTAGGGGGGGGCCGGAGGGGCAATGAGCAGTTCTTC.

In this sample, this clone turned up once. The chain links TRBV19 to TRBJ2-7; 11 bases line up with TRBD2. CDR3 length: 14 amino acids. CDR1 is LNHDA and CDR2 is SQIVND in the germline V gene (reference sequence). The V and J ends lost 5 bases and 3 bases, in that order; junction bases with no gene match: 3. The CDR3 spells CASSGTSGFYEQYF. The CDR3, as DNA: TGTGCCAGTAGTGGGACTAGCGGTTTCTACGAGCAGTACTTC.

The chain recombines TRBV7-6 with TRBJ2-7; 7 positions agree with TRBD1. The trim removed 2 bases at V and 0 bases at J, leaving 1 base unmatched. This CDR3 is built from 14 residues. Germline V gives CDR1 SGHVS, CDR2 FNYEAQ. CDR3 protein: CASSLSGGSYEQYF. The CDR3 DNA is TGTGCCAGCAGCTTATCAGGGGGCTCCTACGAGCAGTACTTC.

This sequence joins TRBV7-2 and TRBJ2-2; 7 bases match TRBD1. Germline V lookup: CDR1 SGHTA, CDR2 FQGNSA. The CDR3 contains 14 residues. V dropped 4 bases and J dropped 7; count of bases not matched to a gene: 6. The DNA for the CDR3 is TGTGCCAGCAGCTGGCGACAGGGCGGCGGGGAGCTGTTTTTT. Its protein product is CASSWRQGGGELFF.

The rearrangement joins TRBV9 to TRBJ2-3; 11 bases line up with TRBD2. The V gene end was trimmed by 0 bases and the J gene end by 8 bases; junction bases not matched to a gene: 8. CDR1 and CDR2 (germline): SGDLS, YYNGEE. This CDR3 region has 16 residues. CDR3 in amino acids: CASSVGLAGGQGTQYF. CDR3 sequence (DNA): TGTGCCAGCAGCGTAGGGTTAGCGGGGGGGCAAGGTACGCAGTATTTT. Full variable domain (outside the CDR3, taken from reference TRBV9 and TRBJ2-3): DSGVTQTPKHLITATGQRVTLRCSPRSGDLSVYWYQQSLDQGLQFLIQYYNGEERAKGNILERFSAQQFPDLHSELNLSSLELGDSALYFCASSVGLAGGQGTQYFGPGTRLTVL.

The chain couples TRBV7-2 to TRBJ2-5; 14 bases match TRBD2. In germline, CDR1 is SGHTA, CDR2 FQGNSA. V gave up 5 bases and J gave up 7 bases; unmatched junction bases: 9. This CDR3 is built from 16 residues. The CDR3 bases are TGTGCCAGCAGCCCCGGGACTAGCGGGGGAGGATGGACCCAGTACTTC. Amino acids: CASSPGTSGGGWTQYF.

This clone was counted between two and nine times. The rearrangement links TRBV3-1 (or the pseudogene TRBV3-2) to TRBJ2-7; a weak D match, TRBD2 (5 bases). Germline CDR1 is LGHDT and CDR2 is YNNKEL (reference sequence). This CDR3 contains 13 residues. V lost 4 bases and J lost 0, with 7 bases in between. This CDR3 is CASSPGNSYEQYF. The CDR3, as DNA: TGTGCCAGCAGCCCCGGGAACTCCTACGAGCAGTACTTC.

The rearrangement joins TRBV5-5 to TRBJ1-6; D is ambiguous. V was trimmed by 1 base and J by 0 bases, leaving 5 bases between them. The CDR3 covers 15 residues. CDR1 and CDR2 from the germline V gene are SGHKS and YYEKEE (reference sequence). The CDR3 loop is CASSLSSSYNSPLHF. CDR3 nucleotide sequence: TGTGCCAGCAGCTTGTCTAGCTCCTATAATTCACCCCTCCACTTT.

The chain links TRBV7-2 to TRBJ2-7; 7 bases line up with TRBD1. The junction had 9 bases not matched to a gene; V was cut back by 5 bases and J by 2 bases. CDR1 and CDR2 from the germline V gene are SGHTA and FQGNSA. The CDR3 has 15 residues. The CDR3 region is CASSPQTGITYEQYF. The CDR3 DNA reads TGTGCCAGCAGCCCACAGACAGGGATCACCTACGAGCAGTACTTC.

The rearrangement joins TRBV19 to TRBJ2-1; 7 bases fit TRBD2. CDR1 LNHDA and CDR2 SQIVND come from the germline V gene (reference sequence). V gave up 3 bases and J gave up 3 bases; unmatched junction bases: 14. The CDR3 runs to 18 residues. The chain's CDR3 is CASSIITPGLLFYNEQFF. The CDR3 DNA sequence: TGTGCCAGTAGTATCATAACGCCGGGACTACTCTTCTACAATGAGCAGTTCTTC.

V gene TRBV19 combines with J gene TRBJ2-2; 8 bases align to TRBD1. CDR1 is LNHDA, CDR2 SQIVND, per germline (reference sequence). V shed 7 bases, J shed 5 bases, and the junction held 6 bases outside the gene matches. The CDR3 sequence is 14 residues long. The CDR3 DNA reads TGTGCCAGTAACACAGGGGGTTGGACCGGGGAGCTGTTTTTT. Its translation: CASNTGGWTGELFF.

This clone appeared a few times. The J gene is TRBJ1-5, the V gene TRBV27; D is unclear. The CDR3 runs 14 residues. Germline-derived CDR1 and CDR2 are MNHEY and SMNVEV (reference sequence). V was pared by 3 bases and J by 5 bases, with 11 bases between. CDR3 residues: CASSFGRQDQPQHF. CDR3 coding DNA: TGTGCCAGCAGTTTCGGCAGGCAAGATCAGCCCCAGCATTTT.

The chain combines TRBV5-5 with TRBJ1-5; no firm D call. Germline V gene sequence: CDR1 SGHKS, CDR2 YYEKEE (reference sequence). Deletions cut 1 base from V and 2 bases from J, with 10 bases between. CDR3 length: 15 amino acids. For the CDR3, the DNA is TGTGCCAGCAGCTTGTCGGGTAATGGCAATCAGCCCCAGCATTTT. Translating it yields CASSLSGNGNQPQHF.

This clone was detected once. The gene calls are TRBV2 and TRBJ1-1, with TRBD1 matching over 8 bases. CDR1 is SNHLY and CDR2 is FYNNEI in the germline V gene. With V trimmed by 6 bases and J by 4 bases, 7 bases remained unmatched. This CDR3 spans 14 amino acids. The CDR3 nucleotides read TGTGCCAGCAGGTTAGACAGGGGAGTCACTGAAGCTTTCTTT. It specifies CASRLDRGVTEAFF.

Concerning this clone: Other DNA sequences in the sample encode the same CDR3. The V call is TRBV20-1, the J call TRBJ2-7; the D is unclear. Trimming took off 0 bases at V and 3 bases at J, with 3 bases between the two ends. Germline CDR1 reads DFQATT; CDR2 reads SNEGSKA (reference sequence). The CDR3 sequence is 11 residues long. The DNA for the CDR3 is TGCAGTGCTAGAGACAGCTACGAGCAGTACTTC. Residues: CSARDSYEQYF.

In this sample, this clone turned up once. This chain joins TRBV27 and TRBJ1-2; 8 bases are shared with TRBD1. V trimming: 5 bases; J trimming: 4 bases; junction bases outside the gene matches: 6. From germline, CDR1 is MNHEY and CDR2 SMNVEV (reference sequence). This CDR3 spans 14 amino acids. The CDR3 is CASSPRTGTYGYTF. The CDR3 region has the DNA TGTGCCAGCAGTCCTCGGACAGGGACCTATGGCTACACCTTC.

The chain carries TRBV5-4 and TRBJ1-6; TRBD1 aligns across 8 bases. V was clipped by 4 bases and J by 5 bases; unmatched bases: 11. Germline-derived CDR1 and CDR2 are SGHNT and YYREEE (reference sequence). The CDR3 is made up of 17 amino acids. CDR3 residues: CASSPGQARSNNSPLHF. The CDR3 coding sequence is TGTGCCAGCAGCCCGGGACAGGCGAGATCCAATAATTCACCCCTCCACTTT. Together with reference TRBV5-4 and TRBJ1-6, the CDR3 gives the full variable domain: ETGVTQSPTHLIKTRGQQVTLRCSSQSGHNTVSWYQQALGQGPQFIFQYYREEENGRGNFPPRFSGLQFPNYSSELNVNALELDDSALYLCASSPGQARSNNSPLHFGNGTRLTVT.

The gene calls are TRBV7-9 and TRBJ1-2, with D uncertain. The CDR3 loop spans 14 amino acids. Deletions cut 3 bases from V and 1 base from J, with 9 bases between. Germline CDR1 reads SEHNR; CDR2 reads FQNEAQ (reference sequence). CDR3 bases: TGTGCCAGCAGCTTCGACATGATTAACTATGGCTACACCTTC. Translation gives CASSFDMINYGYTF.

The chain has TRBV20-1 and TRBJ2-7; maybe TRBD2 (6 bases). V lost 6 bases and J lost 3, with 6 bases in between. The CDR3 sequence is 10 residues long. Looked up from germline, CDR1 is DFQATT and CDR2 is SNEGSKA (reference sequence). The CDR3: CSAGSYEQYF. The CDR3 bases are TGCAGTGCCGGGAGCTACGAGCAGTACTTC.